This T cell receptor (beta chain) was recovered during a study of T cells in pancreatic ductal adenocarcinoma. Data came from immunoSEQ multiplex PCR; TCRdb stores just in-frame clones and leaves some out. The sample has more than 85,000 clones, roughly 95% seen once. General observations from the study: Results skew toward the minority of patients with early-stage disease. Tumor and blood clonality did not differ significantly, about 0.1 versus 0.07. Blood had more productive templates and around 8-fold more unique clonotypes than tumor.

Details on this clone: The target antigen is unknown.

The CDR3 consists of 14 residues. The V gene's germline CDR1 is SEHNR and CDR2 FQNEAQ (reference sequence). V lost 5 bases, J lost 4 bases, and 6 bases stayed unmatched. The selected patients with pancreatic ductal adenocarcinoma had surgery but no neoadjuvant therapy. This receptor was identified in a human donor with pancreatic ductal adenocarcinoma. This chain connects TRBV7-9 to TRBJ2-5, with 8 bases identical to TRBD2. Sequencing input: PBMCs. The CDR3 loop reads CASSQGGLAETQYF. Here the CDR3 DNA reads TGTGCCAGCAGCCAGGGAGGACTAGCAGAGACCCAGTACTTC.